Included here is one TCR beta chain sequence, with context. This clone has a single count. Its antigen remains unidentified. Base qualities were left out, and no much larger clone turns up one base away. The same CDR3 arises from other DNA sequences in this sample as well. TCRbeta CDR3 regions were amplified from genomic DNA by means of the immunoSEQ Assay, a bias-controlled multiplex PCR. The study's own analysis went as follows. Within the assay, amplification of reference gene primers was used to estimate how many nucleated cells each sample contained. Sequence reads were collapsed and filtered to measure the absolute abundance of every unique TCRbeta CDR3 rearrangement. For each sample, productive Simpson clonality was calculated as the square root of Simpson's diversity index over productive rearrangements. The table was pulled from immuneACCESS by TCRdb, which kept in-frame rearrangements only. Such tables lose some clones; where checked, under half of the loss comes from unresolved V genes, and the rest has no known cause. That table gives V, J and clone size, and the DNA gave D and trimming. The table for this sample lists about 330,000 clones; roughly 90% of them were counted only once. Of the sample, around 20% falls within the top ten clones.

Enrolling through a virtual design, the prospective study's participants ranged in age from roughly 18 to 100 years and lived across 20 to 25 United States geographic areas. Cohort assignment in the prospective study relied on participant-reported clinical history from a screening survey and a study questionnaire. For ImmuneRACE Cohort 3, a participant was defined as recovered based on two consecutive negative NP/OP PCR tests, clearance by a healthcare professional, or resolution of symptoms. In the prospective study, mobile phlebotomists collected whole blood, serum and a nasopharyngeal or oropharyngeal swab from each participant. Participants in the prospective study had the option to provide additional blood draws and questionnaires over a roughly 2-month period. Prospective study blood samples were shipped either frozen or at room temperature before DNA extraction. Spanning cysteine to phenylalanine, the CDR3 consists of 14 amino acids. Only CDR3 DNA remains: 42 bases, in frame from the first base. The junction carries 5 bases between V and J, which are trimmed by 1 base and 0 bases respectively. CDR1 and CDR2, looked up from the germline V gene (reference sequence), are SGHNT and YYREEE.

The entry originates in a study of blood T cell repertoires in COVID-19 (dated by TCRdb to the early 2020s). Notes on the research overall: Samples from collaborators originated in the United States, Italy and Spain and spanned both the acute and convalescent phases of COVID-19. HLA class I and class II types, where available, came from metadata supplied by the sample provider rather than from assay-based typing. Sample metadata almost always included a de-identified subject ID, COVID-19 status, age in years and sex. The material from the prospective study consisted of cDNA or gDNA derived from T cells, B-cell-depleted T cells, or PBMCs. Samples were obtained from the ongoing ImmuneRACE study (first 160 participants) and from some 1,200 subjects provided by 6 global collaborators. Subjects who had been exposed to COVID-19, were actively infected with it, or had recovered from it provided the deeply sampled blood TCRbeta repertoires that made up the dataset. The repertoires were released in a freely available public database intended as a resource for research on the immune response to SARS-CoV-2. Beyond this particular receptor, the publication reports: The quantity of clinical and demographic metadata differed by source and by participant and was supplied without curation.

The V and J segments used are TRBV5-4 and TRBJ2-1, with TRBD1 tentatively as D gene (5 bases match). The sequencing input was PBMCs or T cells enriched from blood (not recorded which). This clonotype was obtained from a young woman who had recovered from COVID-19. The DNA is as follows: TGTGCCAGCAGCTTGCAGGGCTCCTACAATGAGCAGTTCTTC. Translated, it gives CASSLQGSYNEQFF.